The sequence of this T cell receptor beta chain was determined in a study of cytomegalovirus exposure and HLA in healthy donors. Study overall: An analysis done earlier identified 95 million to 140 million unique TCR beta sequences from about 179 million T cells. Points from the study as a whole: According to the study, approximately 150 TCR beta chains were cytomegalovirus-associated. Clonal expansion was found to be greater in HLA-associated TCR beta chains than in equally common others in a later analysis.

The CDR3 is made up of 13 amino acids. Germline CDR1 and CDR2: GTSNPN and SVGIG (reference sequence). After removal of 2 bases from V and 9 bases from J, the junction contained 6 bases not matched to a gene. The study ran its PCR with 60 Vbeta and 13 Jbeta primers. Original data processing: It was a later analysis that counted 83 million or so unique TCR beta chains, of which around 11 million were shared. Using immunoSEQ multiplex PCR, the repertoire was profiled, and TCRdb retains in-frame clones only, with some absent. That table furnishes V, J and clone size, whereas the DNA furnished D and trimming. Found here are roughly 120,000 clones, about 77% of them singletons; the top ten hold 5.4%. With respect to this clone: Its specificity is unknown.

The sequencing input was PBMCs. The gene calls are TRBV30 and TRBJ2-1; TRBD2 matches at 8 bases. This sequence originates from a young woman in good health and CMV-seropositive. CDR3 sequence (DNA): TGTGCCTGGAGTAGGCGGGGGGTTGTTGAGCAGTTCTTC. Translation gives CAWSRRGVVEQFF.